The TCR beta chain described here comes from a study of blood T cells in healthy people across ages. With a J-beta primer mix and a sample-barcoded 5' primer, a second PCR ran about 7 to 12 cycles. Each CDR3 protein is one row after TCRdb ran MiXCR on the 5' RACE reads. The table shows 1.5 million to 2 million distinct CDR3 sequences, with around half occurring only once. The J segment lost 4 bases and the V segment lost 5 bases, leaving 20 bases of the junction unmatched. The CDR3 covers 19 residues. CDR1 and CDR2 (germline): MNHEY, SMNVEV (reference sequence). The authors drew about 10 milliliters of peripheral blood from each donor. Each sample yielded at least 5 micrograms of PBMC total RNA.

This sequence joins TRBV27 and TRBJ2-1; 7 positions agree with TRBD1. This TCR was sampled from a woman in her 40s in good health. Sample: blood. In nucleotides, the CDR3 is TGTGCCAGCAGTCCCTATACCCGGACAGGACCTTCCCTTTACAATGAGCAGTTCTTC. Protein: CASSPYTRTGPSLYNEQFF.